This record covers a single T cell receptor beta chain. The data originate from a study of technical replicates of blood from several donors. The CDR3 runs 15 residues. Trimming cost V 6 bases and J 0 bases; bases outside gene matches: 8. Germline CDR1 is SGHDT and CDR2 is YYEEEE. Using immunoSEQ multiplex PCR, the repertoire was profiled, and TCRdb retains in-frame clones only, with some absent. The profile shows about 79,000 clones, roughly 92% of them singletons. The genes are TRBV5-6 and TRBJ2-7, with 8 positions matching TRBD2. Sequenced sample: T cells isolated from PBMCs. This receptor was identified in a human donor in good health. CDR3 sequence (DNA): TGTGCCAGCAACCACCGGGGGGGCTCCTCCTACGAGCAGTACTTC. Residues: CASNHRGGSSYEQYF.